This TCR beta chain is drawn from a study of beta chain features in type 1 diabetes. Across the whole study: Across all samples, fewer than 120,000,000 sorted cells were examined. Study observations and caveats: Patients with type 1 diabetes showed fewer VDJ junction insertions and more deletions.

The entirety of the isolated RNA underwent reverse transcription, so expressed TCRB transcripts were sequenced. Produced via immunoSEQ multiplex PCR; TCRdb's table is partial and in-frame only. The table records some 360,000 clones, about 18% of them present only once. Germline CDR1 is SGHRS and CDR2 is YFSETQ. Trimming took 2 bases from V and 2 from J, leaving 7 bases between them. The CDR3 covers 13 residues. This clone has just a few counts. The target antigen is unknown. The sample comprised naive CD4+ T cells from blood. The TCR sequence derives from a woman aged 18-29 years in good health. This chain links TRBV5-1 with TRBJ1-2; D not certain. The chain's CDR3 is CASSFGGNYGYTF. The CDR3 region has the DNA TGCGCCAGCAGCTTCGGCGGGAACTATGGCTACACCTTC.